Listed here are 23 T cell receptor beta chains from one sample, sequenced in a study of blood T cell repertoires in COVID-19. The table came from immunoSEQ multiplex PCR; TCRdb's copy has only in-frame clones and leaves some out. This table holds about 210,000 clones, 65% to 90% found once. The sequencing input was peripheral blood. These receptors came from a woman aged 70-85 years with COVID-19, enrolled during active disease.

The chain links TRBV7-8 to TRBJ2-7, with D possibly being TRBD1 (6 bases). Germline V gives CDR1 SGHVS, CDR2 FQNEAQ. V gave up 0 bases and J gave up 4 bases, with 13 bases separating them. This CDR3 spans 15 amino acids. The CDR3 spells CASSLAGHSRYEQYF. The CDR3 region has the DNA TGTGCCAGCAGCTTAGCGGGACACTCGCGGTACGAGCAGTACTTC.

This chain connects TRBV3-1 (or the pseudogene TRBV3-2) to TRBJ1-1; TRBD1 matches at 9 bases. The CDR3 totals 16 residues. The V gene end was trimmed by 4 bases and the J gene end by 1 base; junction bases not matched to a gene: 7. Germline assignment: CDR1 LGHDT and CDR2 YNNKEL (reference sequence). The CDR3 loop reads CASSRWDRERNTEAFF. The CDR3 DNA sequence: TGTGCCAGCAGCCGATGGGACAGGGAGAGGAACACTGAAGCTTTCTTT.

This chain links TRBV10-3 with TRBJ1-1; 7 nucleotides match TRBD1. Germline lookup yields CDR1 ENHRY and CDR2 SYGVKD. The CDR3 sequence is 15 residues long. J was trimmed by 1 base and V by 10 bases; bases with no gene match: 12. The CDR3 coding sequence is TGTGCCACGGGGCGCCGGGACAGCCGGAACACTGAAGCTTTCTTT. Translation: CATGRRDSRNTEAFF.

The rearrangement uses TRBV19 and TRBJ1-2, with 9 bases fitting TRBD1. CDR1 is LNHDA and CDR2 is SQIVND in the germline V gene (reference sequence). V was pared by 8 bases and J by 4 bases, with 5 bases of the junction left unmatched. The CDR3 extends over 13 amino acids. CDR3 DNA: TGTGCCAGTGCCTCGGACAGGGGCTATGGCTACACCTTC. It yields the protein CASASDRGYGYTF.

This clone showed up just once. The chain joins TRBV28 to TRBJ1-5; 8 bases map to TRBD1. V was pared by 6 bases and J by 7 bases, with 8 bases of the junction left unmatched. Germline-derived CDR1 and CDR2 are MDHEN and SYDVKM. This CDR3 has 14 amino acids. CDR3 DNA: TGTGCCAGCAGCCGGACAGGGTACGGGCAGCCCCAGCATTTT. This translates into CASSRTGYGQPQHF.

The chain employs TRBV29-1 and TRBJ1-6; possibly TRBD1 for D (5 bases). Germline-derived CDR1 and CDR2 are SQVTM and ANQGSEA. This CDR3 is 15 amino acids long. V dropped 7 bases and J dropped 5 bases, with 18 bases sitting between them. Here the CDR3 reads CSAQFGQGDNSPLHF. The CDR3 coding sequence is TGCAGCGCCCAATTCGGGCAGGGTGATAATTCACCCCTCCACTTT.

The chain has TRBV18 and TRBJ2-3; 12 bases match TRBD2. CDR1 is KGHSH and CDR2 is LQKENI in the germline V gene. There are 18 residues in the CDR3. V shed 4 bases, J shed 6 bases, and the junction held 14 bases outside the gene matches. CDR3 sequence reads: CASSQGTSGGTLRDTQYF. CDR3 in DNA: TGTGCCAGCTCACAGGGAACTAGCGGGGGGACGCTTCGGGATACGCAGTATTTT.

This clone was counted once. The rearrangement links TRBV7-3 to TRBJ1-2; perhaps TRBD1 as D (6 bases). The CDR3 has 15 residues. Germline CDR1 is SGHTA and CDR2 is FQGTGA. Trimming stripped 4 bases from V and 8 bases from J, with 20 bases between. The CDR3 region is CASSSTDRGTGGYTF. Here the CDR3 DNA reads TGTGCCAGCAGCTCCACAGACCGGGGAACAGGGGGCTACACCTTC.

The genes are TRBV6-4 and TRBJ2-2, with no clear D. V lost 3 bases and J lost 6, with 11 bases in between. There are 14 residues in the CDR3. Germline-derived CDR1 and CDR2 are MRHNA and SNTAGT. CDR3 amino acids: CASSEQAFAGELFF. For the CDR3, the DNA is TGTGCCAGCAGTGAGCAAGCGTTTGCCGGGGAGCTGTTTTTT.

This rearrangement joins TRBV18 to TRBJ1-2; D gene unclear. Germline CDR1 reads KGHSH; CDR2 reads LQKENI. Trimming pared 2 bases from V and 6 bases from J, leaving 10 bases between. CDR3 length: 13 amino acids. CDR3 bases: TGTGCCAGCTCACCAGGTGTGCGCGATGGCTACACCTTC. Protein sequence: CASSPGVRDGYTF.

In this sample, this clone turned up once. The rearrangement uses TRBV5-4 and TRBJ1-1; no definite D call. Between the trimmed V and J ends, which lost 0 bases and 1 base, there was a span of 10 bases. Germline V lookup: CDR1 SGHNT, CDR2 YYREEE (reference sequence). The CDR3 is 15 amino acids. The CDR3 DNA sequence: TGTGCCAGCAGCTTGGATACAGTCCCGAACACTGAAGCTTTCTTT. Translating gives CASSLDTVPNTEAFF.

The chain carries TRBV19 and TRBJ1-4; the match to TRBD1 covers 9 bases. V was clipped by 4 bases and J by 0 bases; unmatched bases: 3. The CDR3 totals 16 residues. CDR1 is LNHDA, CDR2 SQIVND, per germline (reference sequence). CDR3 sequence reads: CASSRTGETTNEKLFF. CDR3 DNA sequence: TGTGCCAGTAGTAGGACAGGGGAAACAACTAATGAAAAACTGTTTTTT.

V is TRBV3-1 (or the pseudogene TRBV3-2) and J is TRBJ2-1; no definite D call. The V gene lost 3 bases and the J gene lost 2 bases, with 11 bases spanning the gap. Germline loops: CDR1 LGHDT, CDR2 YNNKEL (reference sequence). This CDR3 is 15 amino acids long. The chain's CDR3 is CASSHLQSTYNEQFF. The CDR3 nucleotides are TGTGCCAGCAGCCACCTACAGAGCACCTACAATGAGCAGTTCTTC.

This chain uses TRBV20-1 with TRBJ1-2; no reliable D call. The CDR3 is 13 residues long. Germline assignment: CDR1 DFQATT and CDR2 SNEGSKA (reference sequence). Trimming pared 3 bases from V and 2 bases from J, leaving 10 bases between. CDR3 protein: CSASGLANYGYTF. CDR3 nucleotide sequence: TGCAGTGCTAGTGGACTGGCCAACTATGGCTACACCTTC.

This clone appeared a single time. The V and J genes are TRBV14 and TRBJ1-3, with TRBD1 matching 7 bases. The V gene end was trimmed by 2 bases and the J gene end by 7 bases; junction bases not matched to a gene: 5. CDR1 is SGHDN and CDR2 is FVKESK in the germline V gene. This CDR3 has 14 amino acids. CDR3 nucleotide sequence: TGTGCCAGCAGCCAACAGGGGGTCATGAACACCATATATTTT. It yields the protein CASSQQGVMNTIYF.

The V call is TRBV5-8, the J call TRBJ1-1; D possibly corresponds to TRBD1 (5 bases). CDR1 and CDR2 (germline): SGHTS, YDEGEE. The CDR3 totals 13 residues. Trimming took off 4 bases at V and 10 bases at J, with 17 bases between the two ends. The CDR3 DNA reads as TGTGCCAGCAGCCTTGGACAACTCTTGACAGCTTTCTTT. Protein: CASSLGQLLTAFF.

This chain links TRBV5-4 with TRBJ2-2; TRBD2 matches at 8 bases. V shed 6 bases, J shed 2 bases, and the junction held 9 bases outside the gene matches. This CDR3 region has 16 residues. From germline, CDR1 is SGHNT and CDR2 YYREEE (reference sequence). CDR3 bases: TGTGCCAGCACCGGGGGAGCGGGGGCCAACACCGGGGAGCTGTTTTTT. The encoded protein is CASTGGAGANTGELFF.

V and J are TRBV6-2 or TRBV6-3 and TRBJ1-3; D unresolved. With 6 bases removed from V and 4 bases from J, the gap between germline ends came to 13 bases. Germline assignment: CDR1 MNHEY and CDR2 SVGEGT. This CDR3 is 14 amino acids long. CDR3 protein: CASSSQRVGNTIYF. The DNA for the CDR3 is TGTGCCAGCAGCTCTCAGAGGGTCGGAAACACCATATATTTT.

The gene calls are TRBV5-1 and TRBJ1-2; the match to TRBD1 covers 7 bases. Germline V gene lookup returns CDR1 SGHRS and CDR2 YFSETQ. The CDR3 is 14 residues long. J was trimmed by 6 bases and V by 4 bases; bases with no gene match: 9. CDR3 protein: CASSKRQGEDGYTF. The DNA of the CDR3 is TGCGCCAGCAGCAAGCGCCAGGGGGAGGATGGCTACACCTTC.

The chain couples TRBV3-1 (or the pseudogene TRBV3-2) to TRBJ1-2; D may be TRBD1 (6 bases). The germline V and J ends were trimmed by 6 bases and 0 bases, with 11 bases remaining between them. The CDR3 is 14 amino acids. Per the germline V gene, CDR1 is LGHDT and CDR2 is YNNKEL (reference sequence). This CDR3 reads CASRFRGSNYGYTF. CDR3 in DNA: TGTGCCAGCAGATTCAGGGGTTCTAACTATGGCTACACCTTC.

The chain recombines TRBV18 with TRBJ2-7, with 9 bases identical to TRBD1. CDR1 is KGHSH and CDR2 is LQKENI in the germline V gene. J gave up 4 bases and V 6 bases, and 10 bases lay outside the gene matches. The CDR3 runs to 15 residues. This chain's CDR3 is CASSLNGQGSYEQYF. CDR3 DNA sequence: TGTGCCAGCTCTCTCAACGGACAGGGGTCTTACGAGCAGTACTTC.

The chain joins TRBV24-1 to TRBJ1-2; 9 bases are a match to TRBD1. CDR3 length: 15 residues. V lost 9 bases to trimming and J lost 1 base; unmatched junction nucleotides: 8. Looked up from germline, CDR1 is KGHDR and CDR2 is SFDVKD. For the CDR3, the DNA is TGTGCCACCCGAGGGACAGGGAGGAATAACTATGGCTACACCTTC. Protein product: CATRGTGRNNYGYTF.

The chain carries TRBV2 and TRBJ1-1, with D hard to call. V lost 8 bases to trimming and J lost 5 bases, with 6 bases between them. The CDR3 is 10 amino acids. Germline CDR1 and CDR2: SNHLY and FYNNEI. Here the CDR3 reads CASSLTEAFF. CDR3 coding DNA: TGTGCCAGCTCGTTGACTGAAGCTTTCTTT. The variable domain in full, completed from reference TRBV2 and TRBJ1-1, reads EPEVTQTPSHQVTQMGQEVILRCVPISNHLYFYWYRQILGQKVEFLVSFYNNEISEKSEIFDDQFSVERPDGSNFTLKIRSTKLEDSAMYFCASSLTEAFFGQGTRLTVV.